This TCR beta chain stems from a study of OX40 agonist ivuxolimab in advanced cancers. For the study at large: Clinicians treated patients with ivuxolimab, an agonistic anti-OX40 (CD134) antibody. Study-level results: Certain nonresponders additionally had low normalized T-cell clonal expansion. At 0.1 to 3.0 mg/kg, CD4+ and CD8+ blood T cells expanded clonally by week 6. Relative to CD4+ cells, CD8+ T cells on average had more expanded clones.

V lost 0 bases and J lost 0, with 7 bases in between. The CDR3 has 14 residues. Germline assignment: CDR1 SGHDT and CDR2 YYEEEE. As to this clone: The antigen remains unidentified.

The data were produced by immunoSEQ multiplex PCR, yet TCRdb's version contains in-frame clones alone and is incomplete. The sample gives 40,000 or so clones, 78% of which show up once; about 20% is in the top ten. The sequence derives from an adult with an advanced solid tumor such as melanoma, head and neck, liver or kidney cancer. This material consisted of CD4+ or CD8+ T cells sorted from blood, taken in a trial of the OX40 agonist ivuxolimab. The chain employs TRBV5-6 and TRBJ2-7, with D hard to call. CDR3 protein: CASSLGVGSYEQYF. Written as DNA, the CDR3 is TGTGCCAGCAGCTTGGGGGTTGGCTCCTACGAGCAGTACTTC.